A single sample gave rise to the 23 T cell receptor beta chains below, sequenced in a study of CD8+ T cells in alopecia areata. It was cDNA, reverse transcribed from extracted RNA, that served as the sequencing template. Clones were sequenced by immunoSEQ multiplex PCR, and TCRdb holds only the in-frame ones, with some missing. The sample yields around 140,000 clones, about 87% seen once. The starting material was CD8+ T cells sorted from blood, obtained at week 0. The receptor source for this set is a human donor with alopecia areata.

The chain joins TRBV6-4 to TRBJ1-1; D may be TRBD1 (5 bases). V dropped 6 bases and J dropped 11 bases, with 13 bases sitting between them. CDR3 length equals 11 residues. Germline V gene sequence: CDR1 MRHNA, CDR2 SNTAGT. CDR3 amino acids: CASSGADIAFF. For the CDR3, the DNA is TGTGCCAGCAGCGGGGCGGACATTGCTTTCTTT.

Worth noting for this clone: Distinct nucleotide sequences in the sample also encode this CDR3. The chain couples TRBV27 to TRBJ2-5; D is unclear. The CDR3 loop spans 10 amino acids. V lost 6 bases and J 5 bases, leaving 4 bases between the germline ends. The germline gives CDR1 MNHEY, CDR2 SMNVEV (reference sequence). The CDR3 DNA reads TGTGCCAGCAGGGGCGAGACCCAGTACTTC. This sequence encodes CASRGETQYF.

V is TRBV4-2 and J is TRBJ2-1; TRBD1 is a possible D gene (7 bases). V lost 2 bases and J lost 2, with 13 bases in between. This CDR3 comprises 16 residues. In germline, CDR1 is LGHNA, CDR2 YNFKEQ. As DNA, the CDR3 is TGTGCCAGCAGCCAATCCGCAGGGGGGACCTACAATGAGCAGTTCTTC. Its protein is CASSQSAGGTYNEQFF.

This chain links TRBV19 with TRBJ2-2; D uncertain. This CDR3 spans 12 amino acids. The germline V and J ends were trimmed by 9 bases and 8 bases, with 13 bases remaining between them. The germline V gene has CDR1 LNHDA and CDR2 SQIVND (reference sequence). The CDR3 is CASDFRTGELFF. In DNA form, the CDR3 reads TGTGCCAGCGATTTCCGAACTGGGGAGCTGTTTTTT.

V usage is TRBV4-1 and J usage is TRBJ2-1; 7 bases are shared with TRBD2. V was pared by 1 base and J by 10 bases, with 10 bases of the junction left unmatched. There are 15 residues in the CDR3. CDR1 and CDR2 (germline): MGHRA, YSYEKL. Written as DNA, the CDR3 is TGCGCCAGCAGCCAAGTGGTCGGGAGGACCTGGGAGCAGTTCTTC. As protein: CASSQVVGRTWEQFF.

V gene TRBV27 combines with J gene TRBJ2-7; D remains ambiguous. The V end lost 5 bases, the J end lost 2 bases, and 13 bases lay between the germline ends. This CDR3 is 14 amino acids long. Germline lookup yields CDR1 MNHEY and CDR2 SMNVEV (reference sequence). Written as DNA, the CDR3 is TGTGCCAGCAGTCCACAGTTATTTACCTACGAGCAGTACTTC. It specifies CASSPQLFTYEQYF.

As concerns this clone: The same CDR3 also results from other DNA sequences found in this sample. This chain uses TRBV30 with TRBJ2-7, with 8 bases aligning to TRBD2. This CDR3 has 13 residues. Germline CDR1 is GTSNPN and CDR2 is SVGIG (reference sequence). With V trimmed by 0 bases and J by 6 bases, 4 bases remained unmatched. In DNA form, the CDR3 reads TGTGCCTGGAGTGTACGGGGGGGAGGCGAGCAGTACTTC. Translating gives CAWSVRGGGEQYF.

This sequence joins TRBV6-6 and TRBJ2-4; 10 nucleotides agree with TRBD2. The germline gives CDR1 MNHNY, CDR2 SVGAGI (reference sequence). The CDR3 covers 16 residues. The J segment lost 3 bases and the V segment lost 4 bases, leaving 6 bases of the junction unmatched. The CDR3 loop reads CASSWTSGVLKNIQYF. In nucleotides, the CDR3 is TGTGCCAGCAGTTGGACTAGCGGTGTCCTCAAAAACATTCAGTACTTC.

Only a few counts were recorded for this clone. The chain links TRBV7-8 to TRBJ2-1; D call uncertain. In germline, CDR1 is SGHVS, CDR2 FQNEAQ. Between the trimmed V and J ends, which lost 4 bases and 12 bases, there was a span of 10 bases. The CDR3 spans 11 residues. The CDR3 sequence is CASSSAVGQFF. The DNA for the CDR3 is TGTGCCAGCAGCTCCGCGGTTGGGCAGTTCTTC.

The count of this clone is one. This chain connects TRBV29-1 to TRBJ1-2; a weak D match, TRBD1 (6 bases). The CDR3 covers 14 residues. Trimming removed 1 base from V and 8 bases from J, with 17 bases in between. Germline CDR1 SQVTM, CDR2 ANQGSEA. The CDR3, as DNA: TGCAGCGTTGAAGCCTACGGGGGCGAAGGCGGCTACACCTTC. This encodes CSVEAYGGEGGYTF.

This rearrangement joins TRBV28 to TRBJ2-5; D is tentatively TRBD1 or TRBD2 (5 bases each). Per the germline V gene, CDR1 is MDHEN and CDR2 is SYDVKM. V lost 3 bases, J lost 3 bases, and 17 bases lay in between. The CDR3 is 16 residues long. The CDR3 DNA sequence: TGTGCCAGCAGTTTTACAGGCGCTGGGCGGGAAGAGACCCAGTACTTC. Its translation: CASSFTGAGREETQYF. The entire variable domain, with the rest obtained from reference TRBV28 and TRBJ2-5, is as follows: DVKVTQSSRYLVKRTGEKVFLECVQDMDHENMFWYRQDPGLGLRLIYFSYDVKMKEKGDIPEGYSVSREKKERFSLILESASTNQTSMYLCASSFTGAGREETQYFGPGTRLLVL.

The CDR3 region is CSVASFSGTRSYNEQFF. The DNA for the CDR3 is TGCAGCGTTGCATCATTTAGCGGGACCCGCTCCTACAATGAGCAGTTCTTC. The rearrangement uses TRBV29-1 and TRBJ2-1; TRBD2 agrees at 8 bases. Germline V gene data show CDR1 as SQVTM and CDR2 as ANQGSEA. The V gene end was trimmed by 4 bases and the J gene end by 0 bases; junction bases not matched to a gene: 11. CDR3 length: 17 residues.

The chain couples TRBV19 to TRBJ1-5, with D possibly TRBD1 on 6 matching bases. Germline assignment: CDR1 LNHDA and CDR2 SQIVND (reference sequence). The CDR3 contains 13 residues. V was shortened by 7 bases and J by 5 bases, with 12 bases between the two germline ends. The CDR3 DNA reads as TGTGCCAGTAATTGGGGGCTTGATCAGCCCCAGCATTTT. Translation: CASNWGLDQPQHF.

The chain joins TRBV19 to TRBJ1-1; 9 bases align to TRBD1. The V gene end was trimmed by 3 bases and the J gene end by 4 bases; junction bases not matched to a gene: 3. The CDR3 loop spans 14 amino acids. In germline, CDR1 is LNHDA, CDR2 SQIVND (reference sequence). CDR3 region: CASSMWTGVTEAFF. The DNA for the CDR3 is TGTGCCAGTAGTATGTGGACAGGGGTCACTGAAGCTTTCTTT.

The chain has TRBV6-6 and TRBJ1-1; TRBD1 might be the D (6 bases). The V gene lost 8 bases and the J gene lost 0 bases, with 16 bases spanning the gap. The CDR3 runs to 15 residues. From germline, CDR1 is MNHNY and CDR2 SVGAGI (reference sequence). CDR3 amino acids: CASGGRDGMNTEAFF. CDR3 nucleotides: TGTGCCAGCGGGGGCCGGGACGGCATGAACACTGAAGCTTTCTTT.

The chain uses TRBV29-1 and TRBJ2-2; possibly TRBD2 for D (5 bases). The ends were cut back, 4 bases at V and 6 bases at J, with 9 bases in the middle. The CDR3 is 12 amino acids. The germline V gene has CDR1 SQVTM and CDR2 ANQGSEA. The chain's CDR3 is CSVAKGAGELFF. The CDR3 coding sequence is TGCAGCGTTGCCAAGGGAGCCGGGGAGCTGTTTTTT.

The gene calls are TRBV12-5 and TRBJ1-6; TRBD1 agrees at 7 bases. V was pared by 4 bases and J by 0 bases, with 9 bases of the junction left unmatched. From germline, CDR1 is LGHNT and CDR2 FRNRAP. This CDR3 spans 18 amino acids. The CDR3 here is CASGYPGTESSYNSPLHF. The DNA for the CDR3 is TGTGCTAGTGGTTACCCCGGGACAGAGAGCTCCTATAATTCACCCCTCCACTTT.

This rearrangement joins TRBV6-6 to TRBJ2-1; the D is unclear. Germline lookup yields CDR1 MNHNY and CDR2 SVGAGI (reference sequence). The V end lost 2 bases, the J end lost 7 bases, and 15 bases lay between the germline ends. There are 15 residues in the CDR3. The DNA of the CDR3 is TGTGCCAGCAGTTACCACCTCACCTTGGAGAATGAGCAGTTCTTC. Protein sequence: CASSYHLTLENEQFF.

This chain connects TRBV27 to TRBJ1-2, with D tentatively TRBD1 (5 bases). This CDR3 comprises 14 residues. V was cut by 8 bases and J by 4 bases, with 17 bases left in between. Germline V CDR1 and CDR2: MNHEY, SMNVEV (reference sequence). CDR3 in amino acids: CASGGSRAAYGYTF. The CDR3 nucleotides are TGTGCCAGCGGGGGGTCTAGGGCAGCCTATGGCTACACCTTC.

V is TRBV18 and J is TRBJ2-6; D is perhaps TRBD1 or TRBD2 (5 bases each). This CDR3 contains 14 residues. Between the trimmed V and J ends, which lost 8 bases and 0 bases, there was a span of 8 bases. CDR1 and CDR2 (germline): KGHSH, LQKENI. This CDR3 is CASMGTSGANVLTF. The DNA of the CDR3 is TGTGCCAGCATGGGGACCTCTGGGGCCAACGTCCTGACTTTC.

V is TRBV7-9 and J is TRBJ2-7; 8 nucleotides agree with TRBD1. J lost 3 bases, V lost 7 bases, and 14 bases had no gene match. This CDR3 contains 16 residues. Germline V gives CDR1 SEHNR, CDR2 FQNEAQ (reference sequence). In DNA, the CDR3 is TGTGCCAGCACCCCGACGGGACAGGAACTTAGCTACGAGCAGTACTTC. As protein: CASTPTGQELSYEQYF.

The table lists this clone with a few counts. V usage is TRBV6-1 and J usage is TRBJ2-7, with 8 bases fitting TRBD1. The V gene end was trimmed by 0 bases and the J gene end by 2 bases; junction bases not matched to a gene: 3. Germline V gives CDR1 MNHNS, CDR2 SASEGT. The CDR3 totals 15 residues. DNA of the CDR3: TGTGCCAGCAGTGAAGCGCGGACAGGGACCTACGAGCAGTACTTC. It codes for CASSEARTGTYEQYF.

The gene calls are TRBV12-5 and TRBJ1-1; the D gene is possibly TRBD1 (6 bases). CDR3 size: 13 residues. The V and J ends lost 2 bases and 5 bases respectively, with 9 bases between them. Germline CDR1 is LGHNT and CDR2 is FRNRAP. CDR3 sequence (DNA): TGTGCTAGTGGTTTGTATCAGGGGACTGAAGCTTTCTTT. Translation: CASGLYQGTEAFF.